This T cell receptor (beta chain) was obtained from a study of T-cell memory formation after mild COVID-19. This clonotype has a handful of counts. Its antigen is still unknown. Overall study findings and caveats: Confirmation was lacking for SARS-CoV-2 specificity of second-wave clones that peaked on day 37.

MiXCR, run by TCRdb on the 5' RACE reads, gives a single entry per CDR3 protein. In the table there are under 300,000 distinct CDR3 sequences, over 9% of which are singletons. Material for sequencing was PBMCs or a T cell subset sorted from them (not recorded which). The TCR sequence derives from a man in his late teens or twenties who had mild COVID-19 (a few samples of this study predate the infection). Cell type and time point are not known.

CDR3 DNA: TGTGCCAGCAGCCAGAGGACAGGGGGCCACAATGAGCAGTTCTTC. Amino acids: CASSQRTGGHNEQFF. This chain uses TRBV4-2 with TRBJ2-1; the match to TRBD1 covers 11 bases. V trimming: 3 bases; J trimming: 5 bases; junction bases outside the gene matches: 3. This CDR3 has 15 residues. Germline V gene data show CDR1 as LGHNA and CDR2 as YNFKEQ.